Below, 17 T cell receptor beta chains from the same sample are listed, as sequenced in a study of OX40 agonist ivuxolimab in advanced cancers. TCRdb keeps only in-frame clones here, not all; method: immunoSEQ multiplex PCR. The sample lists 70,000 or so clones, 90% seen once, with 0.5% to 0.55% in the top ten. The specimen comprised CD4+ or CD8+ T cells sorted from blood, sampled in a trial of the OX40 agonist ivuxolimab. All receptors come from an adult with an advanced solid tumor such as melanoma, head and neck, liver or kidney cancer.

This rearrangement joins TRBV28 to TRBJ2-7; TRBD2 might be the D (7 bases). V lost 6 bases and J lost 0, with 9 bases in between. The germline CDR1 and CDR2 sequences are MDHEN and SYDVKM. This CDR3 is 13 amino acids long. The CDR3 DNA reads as TGTGCCAGCAGAGGGGGGGTCTCCTACGAGCAGTACTTC. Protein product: CASRGGVSYEQYF.

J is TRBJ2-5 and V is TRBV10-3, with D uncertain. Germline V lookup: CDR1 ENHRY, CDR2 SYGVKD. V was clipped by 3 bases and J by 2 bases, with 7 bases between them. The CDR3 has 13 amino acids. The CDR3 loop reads CAISERPQETQYF. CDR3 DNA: TGTGCCATCAGTGAAAGGCCGCAAGAGACCCAGTACTTC.

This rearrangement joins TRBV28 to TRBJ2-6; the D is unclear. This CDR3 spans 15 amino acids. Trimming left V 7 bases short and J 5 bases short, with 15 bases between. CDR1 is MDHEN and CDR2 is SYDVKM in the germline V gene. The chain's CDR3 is CASNITPYWANVLTF. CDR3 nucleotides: TGTGCCAGCAACATAACCCCATACTGGGCCAACGTCCTGACTTTC.

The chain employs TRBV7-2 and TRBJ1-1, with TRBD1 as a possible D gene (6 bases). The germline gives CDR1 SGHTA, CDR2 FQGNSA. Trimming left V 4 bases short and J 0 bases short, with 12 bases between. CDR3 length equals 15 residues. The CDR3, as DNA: TGTGCCAGCAGCTCCAGGGGTTCGGTGAACACTGAAGCTTTCTTT. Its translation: CASSSRGSVNTEAFF.

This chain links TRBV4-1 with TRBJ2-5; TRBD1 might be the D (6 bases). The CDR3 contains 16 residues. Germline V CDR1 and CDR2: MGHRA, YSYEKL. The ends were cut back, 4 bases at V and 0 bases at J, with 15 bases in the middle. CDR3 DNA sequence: TGCGCCAGCAGCCTTTACCCGAGGGGGAACCAAGAGACCCAGTACTTC. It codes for CASSLYPRGNQETQYF.

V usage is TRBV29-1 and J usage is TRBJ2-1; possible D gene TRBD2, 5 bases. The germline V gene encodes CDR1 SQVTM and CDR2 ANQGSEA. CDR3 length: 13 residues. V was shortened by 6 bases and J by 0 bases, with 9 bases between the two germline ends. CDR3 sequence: CSVTGDSYNEQFF. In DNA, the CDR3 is TGCAGCGTCACCGGGGACTCCTACAATGAGCAGTTCTTC.

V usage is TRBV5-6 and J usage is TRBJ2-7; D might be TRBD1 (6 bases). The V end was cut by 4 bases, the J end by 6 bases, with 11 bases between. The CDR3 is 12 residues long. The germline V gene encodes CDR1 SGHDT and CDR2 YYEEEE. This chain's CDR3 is CASSRTALEQYF. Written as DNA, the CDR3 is TGTGCCAGCAGCAGGACAGCGCTCGAGCAGTACTTC.

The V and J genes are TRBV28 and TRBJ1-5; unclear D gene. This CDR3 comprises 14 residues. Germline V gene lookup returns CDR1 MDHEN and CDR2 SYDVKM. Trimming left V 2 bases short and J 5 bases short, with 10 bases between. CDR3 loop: CASSLRRRYQPQHF. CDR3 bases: TGTGCCAGCAGTTTAAGAAGGAGATATCAGCCCCAGCATTTT.

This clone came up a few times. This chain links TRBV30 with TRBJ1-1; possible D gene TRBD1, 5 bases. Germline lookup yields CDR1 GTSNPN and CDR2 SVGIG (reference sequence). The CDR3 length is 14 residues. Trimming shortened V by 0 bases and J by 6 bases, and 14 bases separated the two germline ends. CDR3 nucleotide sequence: TGTGCCTGGAGTGTACCAGGACATTCCCCTGAAGCTTTCTTT. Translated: CAWSVPGHSPEAFF. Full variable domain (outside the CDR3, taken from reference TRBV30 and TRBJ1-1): SQTIHQWPATLVQPVGSPLSLECTVEGTSNPNLYWYRQAAGRGLQLLFYSVGIGQISSEVPQNLSASRPQDRQFILSSKKLLLSDSGFYLCAWSVPGHSPEAFFGQGTRLTVV.

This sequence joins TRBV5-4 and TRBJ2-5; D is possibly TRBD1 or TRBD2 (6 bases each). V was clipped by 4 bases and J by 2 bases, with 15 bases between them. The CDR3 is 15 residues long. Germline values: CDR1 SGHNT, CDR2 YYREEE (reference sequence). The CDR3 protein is CASSTRGTQQETQYF. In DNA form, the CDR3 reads TGTGCCAGCAGCACCCGCGGGACACAACAAGAGACCCAGTACTTC.

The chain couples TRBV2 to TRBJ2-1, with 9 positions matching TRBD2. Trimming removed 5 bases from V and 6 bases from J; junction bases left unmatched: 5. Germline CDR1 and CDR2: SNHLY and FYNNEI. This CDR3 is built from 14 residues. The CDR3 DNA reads TGTGCCAGCAGTTGGGGACTAGCCCTCAATGAGCAGTTCTTC. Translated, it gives CASSWGLALNEQFF.

As DNA, the CDR3 is TGCGCCAGCAGCCGTACGGCCCTCAGGGGTCCCAATCAGCCCCAGCATTTT. This encodes CASSRTALRGPNQPQHF. The chain links TRBV4-1 to TRBJ1-5, with D perhaps matching TRBD1 (6 bases). Germline V lookup: CDR1 MGHRA, CDR2 YSYEKL. V was shortened by 4 bases and J by 3 bases, with 19 bases between the two germline ends. This CDR3 is 17 amino acids long.

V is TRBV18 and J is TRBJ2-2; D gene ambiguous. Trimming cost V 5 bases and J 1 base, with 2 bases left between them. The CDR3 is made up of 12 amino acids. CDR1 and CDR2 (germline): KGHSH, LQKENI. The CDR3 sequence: CASSENTGELFF. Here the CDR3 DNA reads TGTGCCAGCTCAGAGAACACCGGGGAGCTGTTTTTT. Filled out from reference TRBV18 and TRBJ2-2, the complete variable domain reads NAGVMQNPRHLVRRRGQEARLRCSPMKGHSHVYWYRQLPEEGLKFMVYLQKENIIDESGMPKERFSAEFPKEGPSILRIQQVVRGDSAAYFCASSENTGELFFGEGSRLTVL.

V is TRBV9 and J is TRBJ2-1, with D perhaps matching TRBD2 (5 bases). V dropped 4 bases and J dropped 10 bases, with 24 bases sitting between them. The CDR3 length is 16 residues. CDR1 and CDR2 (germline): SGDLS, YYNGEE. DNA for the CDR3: TGTGCCAGCAGCTCCCGAGGAGCGGCCGCCAGGCACGAGCAGTTCTTC. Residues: CASSSRGAAARHEQFF.

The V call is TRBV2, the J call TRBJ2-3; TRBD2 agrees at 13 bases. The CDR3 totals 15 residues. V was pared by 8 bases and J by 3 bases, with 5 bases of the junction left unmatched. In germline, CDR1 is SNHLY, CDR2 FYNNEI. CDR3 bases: TGTGCCAGCCGCCCGGGACTAGCGGGAACAGATACGCAGTATTTT. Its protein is CASRPGLAGTDTQYF.

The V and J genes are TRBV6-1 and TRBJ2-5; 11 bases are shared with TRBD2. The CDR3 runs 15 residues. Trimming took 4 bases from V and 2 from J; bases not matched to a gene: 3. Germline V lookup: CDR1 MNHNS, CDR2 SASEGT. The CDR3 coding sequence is TGTGCCAGCAGTGGGCTAGCGGGAGGTCAAGAGACCCAGTACTTC. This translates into CASSGLAGGQETQYF.

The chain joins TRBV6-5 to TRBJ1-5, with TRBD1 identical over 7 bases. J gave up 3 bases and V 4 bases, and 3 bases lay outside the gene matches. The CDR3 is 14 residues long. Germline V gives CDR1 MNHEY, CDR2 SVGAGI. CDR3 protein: CASSSGQYNQPQHF. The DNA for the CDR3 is TGTGCCAGCAGTTCGGGACAGTACAATCAGCCCCAGCATTTT.